The 19 T cell receptor beta chains below were found in one sample sequenced in a study of T cells after yellow fever vaccination. TCRdb re-called the 5' RACE reads through MiXCR, storing one row per CDR3 protein. Of some 250,000 distinct CDR3 sequences in the sample, about 7% were seen once. Sequencing used CD4+ T cells sorted from PBMCs, obtained 15 days after the yellow fever booster vaccination. These TCRs come from a man aged 25 to 45 who received the YFV17D yellow fever vaccine.

V usage is TRBV5-1 and J usage is TRBJ2-5; possibly TRBD1 for D (6 bases). Trimming cost V 0 bases and J 5 bases, with 17 bases left between them. CDR1 SGHRS and CDR2 YFSETQ come from the germline V gene. CDR3 length equals 16 residues. CDR3: CASSLAPAGAGETQYF. The CDR3, as DNA: TGCGCCAGCAGCTTGGCGCCGGCAGGGGCAGGGGAGACCCAGTACTTC.

This clonotype was counted a few times. This chain links TRBV7-2 with TRBJ2-2; 8 nucleotides line up with TRBD1. Germline V gene lookup returns CDR1 SGHTA and CDR2 FQGNSA. This CDR3 comprises 15 residues. V gave up 7 bases and J gave up 5 bases; unmatched junction bases: 9. CDR3 loop: CASTAPDRVTGELFF. The CDR3 nucleotides are TGTGCCAGCACCGCCCCGGACAGGGTGACCGGGGAGCTGTTTTTT.

J is TRBJ2-7 and V is TRBV6-2 or TRBV6-3, with D possibly being TRBD1 (6 bases). CDR3 length: 12 residues. Germline CDR1 is MNHEY and CDR2 is SVGEGT. Trimming pared 5 bases from V and 12 bases from J, leaving 17 bases between. The CDR3 spells CASSRDTENMYF. The CDR3 DNA is TGTGCCAGCAGTCGGGACACCGAAAACATGTACTTC.

This clonotype was counted between two and nine times. The chain couples TRBV5-5 to TRBJ2-3; 8 nucleotides line up with TRBD2. Trimming cost V 4 bases and J 2 bases; bases outside gene matches: 6. CDR1 and CDR2 from the germline V gene are SGHKS and YYEKEE (reference sequence). The CDR3 extends over 15 amino acids. This CDR3 is CASSPLTSVTDTQYF. As DNA, the CDR3 is TGTGCCAGCAGCCCACTGACTAGCGTCACAGATACGCAGTATTTT.

A word on this clonotype: A much larger clone lies one base from this, so it may be a read error. V and J are TRBV9 and TRBJ2-5; 7 bases align to TRBD1. CDR3 length equals 16 residues. From germline, CDR1 is SGDLS and CDR2 YYNGEE. CDR3 DNA sequence: TGTGTCAGCAGTGCCACGGGTCTCCGAGGGGGCGAGACCCAGTACTTC. Amino acids: CVSSATGLRGGETQYF.

The table lists this clonotype with many counts. V usage is TRBV6-2 or TRBV6-3 and J usage is TRBJ2-5; TRBD2 matches at 7 bases. J gave up 7 bases and V 6 bases, and 14 bases lay outside the gene matches. Germline CDR1 MNHEY, CDR2 SVGEGT. This CDR3 contains 15 residues. This CDR3 reads CASSLPRDYSRTQYF. The CDR3 bases are TGTGCCAGCAGCCTACCCAGGGACTACTCGAGGACCCAGTACTTC.

This clonotype was counted a few times. The rearrangement uses TRBV20-1 and TRBJ2-3; 9 bases line up with TRBD2. After removal of 5 bases from V and 3 bases from J, the junction contained 3 bases not matched to a gene. The CDR3 length is 13 residues. CDR1 and CDR2 from the germline V gene are DFQATT and SNEGSKA (reference sequence). Here the CDR3 DNA reads TGCAGTGCTGTAGCGGGAGTGACAGATACGCAGTATTTT. Its protein product is CSAVAGVTDTQYF.

This clonotype was found a few times. The chain uses TRBV25-1 and TRBJ2-6; D is perhaps TRBD1 (6 bases). The ends were cut back, 2 bases at V and 1 base at J, with 12 bases in the middle. The CDR3 totals 17 residues. The germline gives CDR1 MGHDK, CDR2 SYGVNS. In DNA form, the CDR3 reads TGTGCCAGCAGTGAACAGGGGTTGGTGTCTGGGGCCAACGTCCTGACTTTC. Translated: CASSEQGLVSGANVLTF. The whole variable domain, remainder taken from reference TRBV25-1 and TRBJ2-6, is EADIYQTPRYLVIGTGKKITLECSQTMGHDKMYWYQQDPGMELHLIHYSYGVNSTEKGDLSSESTVSRIRTEHFPLTLESARPSHTSQYLCASSEQGLVSGANVLTFGAGSRLTVL.

At least ten counts were recorded for this clonotype. This CDR3 is CASVGFPQGKYEQYF. The DNA of the CDR3 is TGTGCCAGCGTAGGATTTCCTCAGGGGAAGTACGAGCAGTACTTC. The V gene is TRBV12-3 or TRBV12-4, the J gene TRBJ2-7; maybe TRBD1 (6 bases). CDR3 length: 15 amino acids. Trimming cost V 8 bases and J 4 bases, with 21 bases left between them.

V usage is TRBV20-1 and J usage is TRBJ2-6, with a possible D match to TRBD1 (6 bases). The length of the CDR3 is 15 residues. V was shortened by 6 bases and J by 1 base, with 13 bases between the two germline ends. Per germline, CDR1 DFQATT and CDR2 SNEGSKA (reference sequence). CDR3: CSARDTGSGANVLTF. The CDR3 DNA reads TGCAGTGCACGGGACACCGGATCTGGGGCCAACGTCCTGACTTTC.

This clonotype turned up a few times. V and J are TRBV2 and TRBJ1-4; 7 bases are shared with TRBD1. Losses at the gene ends were 6 bases for V and 5 bases for J; bases not matched to a gene: 3. CDR1 is SNHLY, CDR2 FYNNEI, per germline. This CDR3 contains 13 residues. CDR3 residues: CASRTGPNEKLFF. The CDR3 region has the DNA TGTGCCAGCAGGACAGGGCCGAATGAAAAACTGTTTTTT.

The sample holds many counts of this clonotype. This chain links TRBV20-1 with TRBJ2-7; 8 bases map to TRBD2. The V gene's germline CDR1 is DFQATT and CDR2 SNEGSKA (reference sequence). Unmatched junction bases numbered 4, after V lost 0 bases and J lost 0 bases. CDR3 size: 15 residues. The CDR3 loop is CSAREPAGASYEQYF. The CDR3 coding sequence is TGCAGTGCTAGAGAACCAGCGGGGGCCTCCTACGAGCAGTACTTC.

This clonotype was seen more than once but under ten times. The chain employs TRBV18 and TRBJ2-5; 11 bases fit TRBD2. The CDR3 is 15 amino acids. V was pared by 5 bases and J by 4 bases, with 6 bases of the junction left unmatched. From germline, CDR1 is KGHSH and CDR2 LQKENI. The DNA of the CDR3 is TGTGCCAGCTCAGCGACAGGACTAGCGGGAGAGACCCAGTACTTC. Its translation is CASSATGLAGETQYF. Variable domain in full (rest from reference TRBV18 and TRBJ2-5): NAGVMQNPRHLVRRRGQEARLRCSPMKGHSHVYWYRQLPEEGLKFMVYLQKENIIDESGMPKERFSAEFPKEGPSILRIQQVVRGDSAAYFCASSATGLAGETQYFGPGTRLLVL.

This clonotype was seen ten or more times. The chain joins TRBV6-1 to TRBJ2-7, with 10 bases matching TRBD1. Germline V gene sequence: CDR1 MNHNS, CDR2 SASEGT. The CDR3 runs to 14 residues. Trimming at V came to 6 bases and at J to 3 bases, leaving 5 bases not matched to a gene. CDR3 DNA: TGTGCCAGCAGAGGGGACAGGGGACTCTACGAGCAGTACTTC. Amino acids: CASRGDRGLYEQYF.

This clonotype was detected ten times or more. J is TRBJ2-7 and V is TRBV29-1, with 8 positions matching TRBD1. Trimming removed 7 bases from V and 3 bases from J; junction bases left unmatched: 8. Germline CDR1 reads SQVTM; CDR2 reads ANQGSEA. The CDR3 consists of 13 residues. CDR3 sequence reads: CSAEGTGDYEQYF. CDR3 nucleotide sequence: TGCAGCGCCGAGGGGACAGGAGACTACGAGCAGTACTTC.

This clonotype was detected only a few times. V is TRBV12-3 or TRBV12-4 and J is TRBJ2-1, with TRBD2 matching 9 bases. CDR3 length: 14 amino acids. Trimming took 11 bases from V and 1 from J; bases not matched to a gene: 6. Written as DNA, the CDR3 is TGTGCCTCCGCGACTAGCGGATCCTACAATGAGCAGTTCTTC. This encodes CASATSGSYNEQFF.

The rearrangement joins TRBV6-2 or TRBV6-3 to TRBJ2-1; 7 positions match TRBD2. Germline CDR1 is MNHEY and CDR2 is SVGEGT. V was pared by 7 bases and J by 6 bases, with 3 bases of the junction left unmatched. The CDR3 spans 12 residues. CDR3 protein: CASTRTSNEQFF. In DNA form, the CDR3 reads TGTGCCAGCACCCGGACTAGCAATGAGCAGTTCTTC.

There are a few counts of this clonotype. This rearrangement joins TRBV11-1 to TRBJ2-7; D remains unclear. Trimming removed 2 bases at V and 2 bases at J, with 7 bases between. CDR3 length equals 13 residues. Germline V lookup: CDR1 SGHAT, CDR2 FQDESV (reference sequence). CDR3 DNA: TGTGCCAGCAGCTTAAGTAGAACCTACGAGCAGTACTTC. Translated, it gives CASSLSRTYEQYF. Looking up the rest from reference TRBV11-1 and TRBJ2-7 gives the full variable domain: EAEVAQSPRYKITEKSQAVAFWCDPISGHATLYWYRQILGQGPELLVQFQDESVVDDSQLPKDRFSAERLKGVDSTLKIQPAELGDSAMYLCASSLSRTYEQYFGPGTRLTVT.

The chain couples TRBV7-2 to TRBJ1-3, with 7 bases that match TRBD1. The CDR3 loop spans 14 amino acids. V gave up 5 bases and J gave up 2 bases; unmatched junction bases: 3. Germline V gives CDR1 SGHTA, CDR2 FQGNSA. The CDR3 region is CASSHGTAGNTIYF. The CDR3 DNA reads as TGTGCCAGCAGCCACGGGACAGCTGGAAACACCATATATTTT.